Listed here are 12 T cell receptor beta chains from one sample, sequenced in a study of cytomegalovirus exposure and HLA in healthy donors. PCR amplification relied on 60 Vbeta primers (plus 13 Jbeta primers). TCRdb's copy holds only in-frame clones and misses some; the assay was immunoSEQ multiplex PCR. The sample shows under 200,000 clones, roughly four fifths of them seen only once. Sequences were obtained from PBMCs. The receptor source for this set is a female donor in good health and CMV-seronegative.

The chain has TRBV4-2 and TRBJ2-1; D may be TRBD2 (5 bases). CDR3 size: 17 residues. Trimming took 4 bases from V and 0 from J, leaving 16 bases between them. Germline CDR1 and CDR2: LGHNA and YNFKEQ. The CDR3 nucleotides are TGTGCCAGCAGCCTTTTCGAGGACTGGAGCTCCTACAATGAGCAGTTCTTC. It translates to CASSLFEDWSSYNEQFF.

This clone was observed a few times. V and J are TRBV28 and TRBJ2-7; 7 bases line up with TRBD2. J gave up 2 bases and V 2 bases, and 6 bases lay outside the gene matches. The CDR3 extends over 15 amino acids. Germline lookup yields CDR1 MDHEN and CDR2 SYDVKM. In DNA, the CDR3 is TGTGCCAGCAGTTTAGGCGGGAGTGCCGCCTACGAGCAGTACTTC. It encodes CASSLGGSAAYEQYF.

The V call is TRBV10-2, the J call TRBJ1-1; maybe TRBD1 (6 bases). Between the trimmed V and J ends, which lost 0 bases and 8 bases, there was a span of 10 bases. The CDR3 consists of 13 residues. In germline, CDR1 is WSHSY, CDR2 SAAADI. The CDR3 nucleotides are TGCGCCAGCAGTGAGTCCACAGGGACCGAAGCTTTCTTT. It specifies CASSESTGTEAFF.

This chain links TRBV11-3 with TRBJ2-1, with a tentative D call TRBD1 (7 bases). The CDR3 has 16 residues. The V end was cut by 5 bases, the J end by 0 bases, with 14 bases between. Looked up from germline, CDR1 is SGHNT and CDR2 is YENEEA. The CDR3 sequence: CASSPGDSRSYNEQFF. In DNA, the CDR3 is TGTGCCAGCAGCCCGGGGGACAGCCGCTCCTACAATGAGCAGTTCTTC.

The J gene is TRBJ1-3, the V gene TRBV9; TRBD1 might be the D (6 bases). CDR1 SGDLS and CDR2 YYNGEE come from the germline V gene. The ends were cut back, 1 base at V and 8 bases at J, with 13 bases in the middle. The CDR3 has 14 residues. CDR3 nucleotide sequence: TGTGCCAGCAGCGTAACAGGGCAATCAGACACCATATATTTT. It yields the protein CASSVTGQSDTIYF.

This clone appeared a few times. The J gene is TRBJ2-5, the V gene TRBV29-1; D not resolved. This CDR3 spans 12 amino acids. The V end was cut by 4 bases, the J end by 3 bases, with 9 bases between. Germline assignment: CDR1 SQVTM and CDR2 ANQGSEA. CDR3 region: CSVVARKETQYF. DNA for the CDR3: TGCAGCGTTGTAGCTAGGAAAGAGACCCAGTACTTC.

The chain combines TRBV2 with TRBJ1-5; possible D gene TRBD1, 5 bases. Trimming removed 4 bases from V and 2 bases from J, with 12 bases in between. This CDR3 has 15 residues. Germline assignment: CDR1 SNHLY and CDR2 FYNNEI. The CDR3 protein is CASSVTGTGNQPQHF. DNA for the CDR3: TGTGCCAGCAGTGTAACAGGAACGGGCAATCAGCCCCAGCATTTT.

V and J are TRBV9 and TRBJ2-3; 13 positions agree with TRBD2. J gave up 1 base and V 3 bases, and 5 bases lay outside the gene matches. The germline gives CDR1 SGDLS, CDR2 YYNGEE. The CDR3 spans 17 residues. The CDR3 protein is CASSATGLAGGTDTQYF. The CDR3 bases are TGTGCCAGCAGCGCCACCGGACTAGCGGGGGGCACAGATACGCAGTATTTT.

The chain joins TRBV7-2 to TRBJ1-4, with 8 bases matching TRBD1. Trimming at V came to 3 bases and at J to 7 bases, leaving 7 bases not matched to a gene. Germline V gives CDR1 SGHTA, CDR2 FQGNSA. The CDR3 extends over 15 amino acids. The CDR3 reads CASSFGQGGVEKLFF. CDR3 in DNA: TGTGCCAGCAGCTTCGGACAGGGAGGGGTTGAAAAACTGTTTTTT.

V and J are TRBV15 and TRBJ1-4; maybe TRBD1 (5 bases). V lost 0 bases, J lost 7 bases, and 9 bases lay in between. CDR3 length: 14 amino acids. Germline values: CDR1 LNHNV, CDR2 YYDKDF (reference sequence). The CDR3 DNA reads TGTGCCACCAGCAGAGATATAAGGGGTGAAAAACTGTTTTTT. Protein sequence: CATSRDIRGEKLFF.

This clone was picked up a small number of times. CDR3 coding DNA: TGTGCCAGCAGCTGGGGACAGGGGAAGTATAGCAATCAGCCCCAGCATTTT. Protein: CASSWGQGKYSNQPQHF. The chain has TRBV5-6 and TRBJ1-5; TRBD1 agrees at 10 bases. Trimming cost V 3 bases and J 0 bases; bases outside gene matches: 6. CDR1 is SGHDT, CDR2 YYEEEE, per germline. The CDR3 is 17 amino acids.

This clone has just a few counts. In nucleotides, the CDR3 is TGTGCCATCAGGGAGGGGTTTCAGGGCGGCTATGGCTACACCTTC. Translated, it gives CAIREGFQGGYGYTF. The chain employs TRBV10-3 and TRBJ1-2; D possibly corresponds to TRBD1 (5 bases). The CDR3 is 15 amino acids. The ends were cut back, 6 bases at V and 4 bases at J, with 18 bases in the middle. Germline CDR1 ENHRY, CDR2 SYGVKD.